One sample yielded the 14 T cell receptor beta chains listed below, sequenced in a study of blood T cell repertoires in COVID-19 (TCRdb year 2020). The library was generated by the immunoSEQ multiplex PCR assay. This immuneACCESS table, as held by TCRdb, lists in-frame sequences with V and J called but not all clones. Of the missing ones, under half trace to an unresolved V gene in checked studies; the others have no known cause. This sample is represented by roughly 300,000 clones; roughly 80% of them were singletons. The ten biggest clones cover more than 1.1% of the sample. What was sequenced was peripheral blood. These receptors all come from a human donor with COVID-19, enrolled during active disease. The donor label of this sample is uncertain.

This clone was detected only a few times. The rearrangement joins TRBV11-2 to TRBJ2-1, with 11 bases fitting TRBD2. The V and J ends lost 1 base and 6 bases, in that order; junction bases with no gene match: 5. Germline assignment: CDR1 SGHAT and CDR2 FQNNGV. The CDR3 is 16 residues long. CDR3 region: CASSLGVSGRANEQFF. For the CDR3, the DNA is TGTGCCAGCAGCTTAGGAGTTAGCGGGAGGGCCAATGAGCAGTTCTTC.

This chain joins TRBV30 and TRBJ2-7, with TRBD1 as a possible D gene (5 bases). This CDR3 is built from 14 residues. Trimming cost V 1 base and J 1 base, with 11 bases left between them. Germline loops: CDR1 GTSNPN, CDR2 SVGIG (reference sequence). The CDR3 DNA sequence: TGTGCCTGGAGTGCGGGCAGGGCTTCCTACGAGCAGTACTTC. As protein: CAWSAGRASYEQYF.

Only a few counts were recorded for this clone. This chain links TRBV19 with TRBJ1-4, with TRBD1 matching over 8 bases. The germline V gene encodes CDR1 LNHDA and CDR2 SQIVND (reference sequence). The junction had 5 bases not matched to a gene; V was cut back by 10 bases and J by 4 bases. This CDR3 has 13 amino acids. The DNA for the CDR3 is TGTGCCACCTCCGGACAGGGTAATGAAAAACTGTTTTTT. The encoded protein is CATSGQGNEKLFF.

This chain joins TRBV6-1 and TRBJ2-7; D is ambiguous. There are 16 residues in the CDR3. Trimming shortened V by 0 bases and J by 0 bases, and 12 bases separated the two germline ends. Germline values: CDR1 MNHNS, CDR2 SASEGT. The CDR3 here is CASSEASVLSSYEQYF. CDR3 nucleotide sequence: TGTGCCAGCAGTGAAGCGAGCGTTTTGAGCTCCTACGAGCAGTACTTC.

This chain connects TRBV11-3 to TRBJ1-1; D perhaps matches TRBD1 (5 bases). The CDR3 spans 14 residues. From germline, CDR1 is SGHNT and CDR2 YENEEA. V lost 5 bases and J lost 3, with 13 bases in between. This CDR3 reads CASSRGGSDTEAFF. CDR3 coding DNA: TGTGCCAGCAGCCGCGGGGGTTCAGACACTGAAGCTTTCTTT. Complete variable domain (other parts from reference TRBV11-3 and TRBJ1-1): EAGVVQSPRYKIIEKKQPVAFWCNPISGHNTLYWYLQNLGQGPELLIRYENEEAVDDSQLPKDRFSAERLKGVDSTLKIQPAELGDSAVYLCASSRGGSDTEAFFGQGTRLTVV.

The V call is TRBV7-9, the J call TRBJ2-2; 7 positions agree with TRBD1. After removal of 5 bases from V and 0 bases from J, the junction contained 3 bases not matched to a gene. The CDR3 runs to 15 residues. From germline, CDR1 is SEHNR and CDR2 FQNEAQ (reference sequence). This CDR3 reads CASSRDSANTGELFF. Written as DNA, the CDR3 is TGTGCCAGCAGCCGGGACAGCGCGAACACCGGGGAGCTGTTTTTT.

This clone was seen just once. The chain uses TRBV30 and TRBJ1-5; 10 nucleotides match TRBD1. V dropped 8 bases and J dropped 7; count of bases not matched to a gene: 14. This CDR3 is built from 15 residues. The germline V gene has CDR1 GTSNPN and CDR2 SVGIG (reference sequence). CDR3 residues: CALSYGTGEGQPQHF. In DNA form, the CDR3 reads TGTGCCCTCTCCTACGGGACAGGGGAGGGGCAGCCCCAGCATTTT.

The chain couples TRBV3-1 (or the pseudogene TRBV3-2) to TRBJ1-1; D remains ambiguous. This CDR3 spans 15 amino acids. The germline V and J ends were trimmed by 5 bases and 2 bases, with 15 bases remaining between them. The germline CDR1 and CDR2 sequences are LGHDT and YNNKEL (reference sequence). This CDR3 reads CASSSLGEGNTEAFF. CDR3 nucleotides: TGTGCCAGCAGCTCACTAGGCGAGGGAAACACTGAAGCTTTCTTT.

V gene TRBV5-1 combines with J gene TRBJ2-7; no firm D call. This CDR3 contains 13 residues. V was clipped by 4 bases and J by 7 bases, with 15 bases between them. Germline V lookup: CDR1 SGHRS, CDR2 YFSETQ. This chain's CDR3 is CASSLNPQLEQYF. CDR3 coding DNA: TGCGCCAGCAGCCTCAATCCTCAACTGGAGCAGTACTTC.

The rearrangement links TRBV11-2 to TRBJ1-2; no clear D. The germline CDR1 and CDR2 sequences are SGHAT and FQNNGV. The CDR3 sequence is 12 residues long. V dropped 5 bases and J dropped 4 bases, with 8 bases sitting between them. The CDR3 loop is CASSREIYGYTF. The CDR3 coding sequence is TGTGCCAGCAGCCGGGAAATCTATGGCTACACCTTC.

The count of this clone is one. The chain recombines TRBV19 with TRBJ1-5; D gene ambiguous. Between the trimmed V and J ends, which lost 3 bases and 4 bases, there was a span of 13 bases. The CDR3 runs 15 residues. Germline CDR1 reads LNHDA; CDR2 reads SQIVND (reference sequence). CDR3: CASSIIQSSNQPQHF. CDR3 DNA sequence: TGTGCCAGTAGTATCATACAGTCTTCTAATCAGCCCCAGCATTTT.

In its sample, this clone was seen many times. The genes are TRBV4-2 and TRBJ1-2; D is uncertain. CDR3 size: 16 residues. Germline values: CDR1 LGHNA, CDR2 YNFKEQ. V was cut by 0 bases and J by 8 bases, with 19 bases left in between. The CDR3 DNA reads TGTGCCAGCAGCCAAGATGTACGGGCGCGGGTTGGGGGCTACACCTTC. Translating it yields CASSQDVRARVGGYTF.

V usage is TRBV7-2 and J usage is TRBJ2-3; 7 bases are a match to TRBD1. The CDR3 runs to 17 residues. The V segment lost 1 base and the J segment 11 bases; nucleotides outside the gene matches: 18. Germline CDR1 is SGHTA and CDR2 is FQGNSA. CDR3 coding DNA: TGTGCCAGCAGCTTAGAAGGGACAGTTTCTGGTTTACTTCGGCAGTATTTT. Translated, it gives CASSLEGTVSGLLRQYF.

A single count supports this clone. The V gene is TRBV5-4, the J gene TRBJ2-7; TRBD2 matches 7 bases. The CDR3 sequence is 15 residues long. J lost 0 bases, V lost 0 bases, and 3 bases had no gene match. Germline V gene lookup returns CDR1 SGHNT and CDR2 YYREEE (reference sequence). The CDR3 protein is CASSLGGSISYEQYF. CDR3 in DNA: TGTGCCAGCAGCTTGGGCGGGAGCATCTCCTACGAGCAGTACTTC.